Listed below are T cell receptor beta chains from one sample, sequenced in a study of Ad26.COV2.S vaccination and SARS-CoV-2 variants. Assay: immunoSEQ multiplex PCR; the TCRdb copy retains only in-frame clones and omits some. The sample yields about 280,000 clones, approximately 89% seen once. This sample comprised peripheral blood, obtained in a trial of Ad26.COV2.S vaccine versus placebo. The receptors here all came from a person between 18 and 60 years old who received the Ad26.COV2.S COVID-19 vaccine or a placebo. Each CDR3 is given with its conserved first and last residue. D genes are given only for firm matches.

D,J,V,CDR3
NA,TRBJ1-6,TRBV27,CASSPLQGTYNSPLHF
NA,TRBJ2-3,TRBV25-1,CASSARVSAATDTQYF
NA,TRBJ2-5,TRBV7-2,CASSLVSVAAANKETQYF
TRBD1,TRBJ2-7,TRBV30,CAFAGQVSYEQYF
NA,TRBJ2-1,TRBV4-1,CASSQEFRQAYNEQFF
NA,TRBJ2-3,TRBV7-6,CASSLTPSPTDTQYF
TRBD1,TRBJ1-5,TRBV2,CASRGTGVQPQHF
NA,TRBJ2-6,TRBV9,CASSVGGANVLTF
NA,TRBJ2-1,TRBV29-1,CSVRAPYNEQFF
NA,TRBJ1-2,TRBV9,CASSAPAGYTF
NA,TRBJ2-7,TRBV7-9,CASSLFSGVDEQYF
TRBD1,TRBJ2-7,TRBV7-9,CASSLGQGAGEQYF
NA,TRBJ1-2,TRBV5-3,CARSLGGLTNYGYTF
NA,TRBJ1-6,TRBV28,CATQVAYNSPLHF
NA,TRBJ1-2,TRBV28,CASLGRIYGYTF
NA,TRBJ2-7,TRBV5-4,CASSPGSDYEQYF
TRBD1,TRBJ1-5,TRBV27,CASSLQGQAVNQPQHF
NA,TRBJ1-5,TRBV4-1,CASSPLSLPDQPQHF
NA,TRBJ2-1,TRBV5-1,CASSLSGAWNEQFF
TRBD2,TRBJ2-7,TRBV18,CASSPGTSEYEQYF
NA,TRBJ1-4,TRBV30,CAWRRRGGSSTNEKLFF
NA,TRBJ2-7,TRBV25-1,CASSEYLAETYEQYF
NA,TRBJ1-6,TRBV2,CASRIGDYNSPLHF
TRBD2,TRBJ2-7,TRBV9,CASSVGLGPAGAYEQYF
TRBD2,TRBJ2-1,TRBV7-3,CASSPQGGGYNEQFF
NA,TRBJ1-1,TRBV7-6,CASSSLGPMNTEAFF
NA,TRBJ1-6,TRBV6-5,CASKSDSNNSPLHF
NA,TRBJ1-1,TRBV27,CASSFMGKYTEAFF
NA,TRBJ2-1,TRBV6-5,CASRDHTYNEQFF
NA,TRBJ1-3,TRBV5-1,CASSSQGVSGNTIYF
TRBD1,TRBJ1-5,TRBV27,CASSPDRGCQPQHF
NA,TRBJ1-3,TRBV30,CACHRVSGNTIYF
TRBD1,TRBJ1-1,TRBV9,CASDRGTEAFF
TRBD1,TRBJ2-3,TRBV5-1,CASSPGQGPDTQYF
TRBD1,TRBJ2-1,TRBV19,CASSATGAGNEQFF
TRBD1,TRBJ2-1,TRBV15,CATSGRQGYNEQFF
NA,TRBJ1-2,TRBV27,CASRSTGRAAGYTF
NA,TRBJ2-3,TRBV9,CASSVAGAEYTQYF
NA,TRBJ2-1,TRBV12-3/TRBV12-4,CASSFAGPQQFF
TRBD2,TRBJ2-7,TRBV10-1,CASSESTSGRLDEQYF
TRBD1,TRBJ2-2,TRBV29-1,CSAKTGIGSDTGELFF
TRBD1,TRBJ1-1,TRBV7-8,CASSPSRTGIGEAFF
TRBD1,TRBJ1-2,TRBV7-2,CASRPGGTYGYTF
NA,TRBJ2-1,TRBV29-1,CSFSPTSNEQFF
TRBD1,TRBJ2-7,TRBV6-2/TRBV6-3,CASSYSGQGGTEQYF
NA,TRBJ1-2,TRBV6-2/TRBV6-3,CASSYGSEGLRGYTF
NA,TRBJ1-3,TRBV5-1,CASSLGGTAGNTIYF
NA,TRBJ2-2,TRBV19,CASLPGLTGELFF
NA,TRBJ1-6,TRBV18,CASSPSRREHNSPLHF
NA,TRBJ2-7,TRBV5-6,CASSLVAGDEQYF
NA,TRBJ1-4,TRBV4-2,CASSRGQIEKLFF